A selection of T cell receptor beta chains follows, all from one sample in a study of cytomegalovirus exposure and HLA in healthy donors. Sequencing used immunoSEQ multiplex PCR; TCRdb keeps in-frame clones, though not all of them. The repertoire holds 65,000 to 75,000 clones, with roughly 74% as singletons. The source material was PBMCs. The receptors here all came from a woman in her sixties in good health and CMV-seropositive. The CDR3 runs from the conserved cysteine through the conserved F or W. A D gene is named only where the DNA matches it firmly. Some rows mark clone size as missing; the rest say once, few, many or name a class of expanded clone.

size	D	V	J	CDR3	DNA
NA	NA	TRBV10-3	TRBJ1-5	CAISESIGPNPNQPQHF	TGTGCCATCAGTGAGTCGATTGGGCCAAATCCAAATCAGCCCCAGCATTTT
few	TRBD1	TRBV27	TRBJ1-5	CASRRGQTSNQPQHF	TGTGCCAGCAGAAGGGGACAGACAAGCAATCAGCCCCAGCATTTT
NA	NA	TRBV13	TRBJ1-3	CASRQANSGNTIYF	TGTGCCAGCAGACAGGCCAACTCTGGAAACACCATATATTTT
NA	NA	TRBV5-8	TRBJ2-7	CASSLTIGSSYEQYF	TGTGCCAGCAGCTTGACTATTGGGAGCTCCTACGAGCAGTACTTC
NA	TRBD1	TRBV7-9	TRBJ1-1	CASSDPGQIMNTEAFF	TGTGCCAGCAGCGATCCGGGACAGATTATGAACACTGAAGCTTTCTTT
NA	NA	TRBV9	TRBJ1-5	CASSATPGGQPQHF	TGTGCCAGCAGCGCGACCCCGGGGGGACAGCCCCAGCATTTT
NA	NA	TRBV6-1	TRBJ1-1	CASSPEGGSTEAFF	TGTGCCAGCAGTCCCGAGGGGGGGAGCACTGAAGCTTTCTTT
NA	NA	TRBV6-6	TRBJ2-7	CASSGEGVAYEQYF	TGTGCCAGCAGTGGGGAGGGGGTTGCTTACGAGCAGTACTTC
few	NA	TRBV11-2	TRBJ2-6	CASRSGISGANVLTF	TGTGCCAGCAGATCAGGGATCTCTGGGGCCAACGTCCTGACTTTC
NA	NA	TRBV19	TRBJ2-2	CASRPEANTGELFF	TGTGCCAGTCGGCCGGAGGCGAACACCGGGGAGCTGTTTTTT
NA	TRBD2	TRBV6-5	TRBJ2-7	CASSYGLAVSYEQYF	TGTGCCAGCAGTTACGGGCTAGCGGTCTCCTACGAGCAGTACTTC
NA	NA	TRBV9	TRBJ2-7	CASSVEDSYEQYF	TGTGCCAGCAGCGTAGAGGACAGCTACGAGCAGTACTTC
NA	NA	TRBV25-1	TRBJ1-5	CASSSGGQPQHF	TGTGCCAGCAGTAGCGGAGGGCAGCCCCAGCATTTT
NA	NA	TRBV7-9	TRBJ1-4	CASSPPVVEKLFF	TGTGCCAGCAGCCCCCCGGTCGTTGAAAAACTGTTTTTT
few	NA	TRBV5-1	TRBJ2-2	CASRATGELFF	TGCGCCAGCAGGGCCACCGGGGAGCTGTTTTTT
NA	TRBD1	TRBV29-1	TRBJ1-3	CSVEARGQGSGNTIYF	TGCAGCGTTGAAGCGCGAGGACAGGGGTCTGGAAACACCATATATTTT
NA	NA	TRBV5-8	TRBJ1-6	CASSLVRGDSPLHF	TGTGCCAGCAGCTTGGTTCGGGGGGATTCACCCCTCCACTTT
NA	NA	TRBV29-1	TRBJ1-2	CSVGDKVNGYTF	TGCAGCGTGGGGGACAAAGTGAATGGCTACACCTTC
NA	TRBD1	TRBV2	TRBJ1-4	CASTLSEGAGNEKLFF	TGTGCCAGCACCCTGAGCGAGGGGGCCGGTAATGAAAAACTGTTTTTT
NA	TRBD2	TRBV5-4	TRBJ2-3	CASSLFGRATDTQYF	TGTGCCAGCAGCTTGTTCGGGAGGGCCACAGATACGCAGTATTTT
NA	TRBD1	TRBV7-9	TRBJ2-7	CASSSGTGGGYEQYF	TGTGCCAGCAGCTCCGGGACAGGGGGCGGATACGAGCAGTACTTC
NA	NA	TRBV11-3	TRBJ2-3	CASSQGSSPTDTQYF	TGTGCCAGCAGCCAGGGATCATCCCCCACAGATACGCAGTATTTT
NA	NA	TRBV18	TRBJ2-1	CASLRDFREEQFF	TGTGCCAGCTTGCGGGACTTCCGTGAGGAGCAGTTCTTC
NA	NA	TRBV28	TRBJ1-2	CASRSKGINYGYTF	TGTGCCAGCAGGTCGAAGGGGATTAACTATGGCTACACCTTC
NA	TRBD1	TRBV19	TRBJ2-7	CASSISWTGTYYEQYF	TGTGCCAGTAGTATATCTTGGACAGGGACATACTACGAGCAGTACTTC
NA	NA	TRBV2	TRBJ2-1	CASSRRQVANEQFF	TGTGCCAGCAGTAGAAGACAGGTAGCAAATGAGCAGTTCTTC